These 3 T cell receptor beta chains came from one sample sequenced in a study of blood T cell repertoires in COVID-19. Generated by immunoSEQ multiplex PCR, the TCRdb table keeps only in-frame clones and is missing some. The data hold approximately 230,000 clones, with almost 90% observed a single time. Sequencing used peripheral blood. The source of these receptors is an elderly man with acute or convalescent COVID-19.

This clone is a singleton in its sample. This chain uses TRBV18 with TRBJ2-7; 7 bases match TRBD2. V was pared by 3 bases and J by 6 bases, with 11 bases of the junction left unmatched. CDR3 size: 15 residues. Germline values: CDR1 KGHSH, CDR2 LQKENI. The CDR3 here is CASSPGVAGASEQYF. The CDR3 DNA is TGTGCCAGCTCACCGGGAGTAGCGGGTGCGAGCGAGCAGTACTTC.

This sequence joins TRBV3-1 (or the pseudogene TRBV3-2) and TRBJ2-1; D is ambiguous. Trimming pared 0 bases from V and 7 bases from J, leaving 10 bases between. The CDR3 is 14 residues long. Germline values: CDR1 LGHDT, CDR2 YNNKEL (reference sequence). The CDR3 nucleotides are TGTGCCAGCAGCCAAGAAATTTTGACAAATGAGCAGTTCTTC. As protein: CASSQEILTNEQFF.

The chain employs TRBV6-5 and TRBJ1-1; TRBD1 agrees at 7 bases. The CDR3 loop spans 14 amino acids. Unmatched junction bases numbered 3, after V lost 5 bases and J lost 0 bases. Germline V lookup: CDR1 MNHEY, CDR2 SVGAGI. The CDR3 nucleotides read TGTGCCAGCAGTCGACAGGGCGTGAACACTGAAGCTTTCTTT. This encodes CASSRQGVNTEAFF.